Presented here are 29 T cell receptor beta chains from one specimen sequenced in a study of cytomegalovirus exposure and HLA in healthy donors. The PCR used 60 Vbeta and 13 Jbeta primers. Clones were read by immunoSEQ multiplex PCR, and TCRdb kept only the in-frame ones, dropping some. The sample records 150,000 or so clones, approximately 80% being singletons. The specimen was PBMCs. The receptors were sampled from a woman in her thirties or forties in good health and CMV-seropositive.

The chain couples TRBV28 to TRBJ2-5; D might be TRBD1 (5 bases). CDR1 and CDR2 from the germline V gene are MDHEN and SYDVKM. The V end was cut by 6 bases, the J end by 5 bases, with 22 bases between. The CDR3 length is 16 residues. In DNA form, the CDR3 reads TGTGCCAGCAGAAACGACAGAGCCTGGGATCTGGAGACCCAGTACTTC. This codes for CASRNDRAWDLETQYF.

The chain is built from TRBV11-2 and TRBJ2-7; weak D call: TRBD2 (5 bases). CDR1 is SGHAT, CDR2 FQNNGV, per germline. V gave up 1 base and J gave up 6 bases, with 13 bases separating them. This CDR3 has 14 amino acids. CDR3 protein: CASSLVGVITEQYF. CDR3 nucleotide sequence: TGTGCCAGCAGCTTAGTCGGGGTGATCACCGAGCAGTACTTC.

In its sample, this clone was seen a few times. V usage is TRBV6-6 and J usage is TRBJ1-3, with TRBD1 matching 9 bases. Germline-derived CDR1 and CDR2 are MNHNY and SVGAGI (reference sequence). The CDR3 length is 14 residues. V shed 2 bases, J shed 5 bases, and the junction held 1 base outside the gene matches. CDR3 sequence: CASSYDRGRNTIYF. The CDR3, as DNA: TGTGCCAGCAGTTACGACAGGGGGAGAAACACCATATATTTT.

The CDR3 reads CASSTWGTSNLGEQFF. As DNA, the CDR3 is TGTGCCAGTAGTACCTGGGGGACTAGTAATCTTGGTGAGCAGTTCTTC. The V and J genes are TRBV19 and TRBJ2-1; TRBD2 aligns across 8 bases. Trimming at V came to 4 bases and at J to 9 bases, leaving 14 bases not matched to a gene. The CDR3 has 16 residues. CDR1 is LNHDA, CDR2 SQIVND, per germline (reference sequence).

The V gene is TRBV30, the J gene TRBJ1-3, with TRBD1 identical over 8 bases. After removal of 4 bases from V and 4 bases from J, the junction contained 9 bases not matched to a gene. Germline V gene lookup returns CDR1 GTSNPN and CDR2 SVGIG (reference sequence). The CDR3 is 15 residues long. CDR3 amino acids: CAWTAGGAGGNTIYF. CDR3 sequence (DNA): TGTGCCTGGACCGCAGGGGGCGCGGGAGGAAACACCATATATTTT.

Here the CDR3 DNA reads TGCGCCAGCAGCGCCGCAGGGATTGGAGGCTACACCTTC. Translating gives CASSAAGIGGYTF. The V and J genes are TRBV5-1 and TRBJ1-2; the D gene is possibly TRBD1 (5 bases). V was shortened by 4 bases and J by 8 bases, with 15 bases between the two germline ends. Per germline, CDR1 SGHRS and CDR2 YFSETQ. This CDR3 contains 13 residues.

The chain combines TRBV19 with TRBJ2-1; 11 bases fit TRBD2. With 7 bases clipped from V and 4 bases from J, the junction kept 12 bases outside the gene matches. The CDR3 sequence is 17 residues long. Germline V gives CDR1 LNHDA, CDR2 SQIVND (reference sequence). CDR3 bases: TGTGCCAGTAATCCGCTCGGGACTAGCGGTATATACAATGAGCAGTTCTTC. Translation: CASNPLGTSGIYNEQFF.

The V gene is TRBV5-5, the J gene TRBJ1-1; D gene uncertain. In germline, CDR1 is SGHKS, CDR2 YYEKEE (reference sequence). The CDR3 extends over 13 amino acids. Trimming pared 2 bases from V and 1 base from J, leaving 6 bases between. CDR3 bases: TGTGCCAGCAGCTTAGCTGAGAACACTGAAGCTTTCTTT. Translating it yields CASSLAENTEAFF.

The rearrangement links TRBV18 to TRBJ2-3, with 9 bases aligning to TRBD1. The germline V gene has CDR1 KGHSH and CDR2 LQKENI. V shed 5 bases and J 4 bases; nucleotides not matched to a gene: 10. The CDR3 length is 16 residues. In nucleotides, the CDR3 is TGTGCCAGCTCATTACCGGGACAGGGAGTCGCAGATACGCAGTATTTT. It yields the protein CASSLPGQGVADTQYF.

The chain combines TRBV7-9 with TRBJ2-3, with 8 bases fitting TRBD1. This CDR3 spans 16 amino acids. Germline V lookup: CDR1 SEHNR, CDR2 FQNEAQ (reference sequence). The V and J ends lost 4 bases and 0 bases, in that order; junction bases with no gene match: 6. As DNA, the CDR3 is TGTGCCAGCAGCTCGACCGACAGGGGCAGCACAGATACGCAGTATTTT. This translates into CASSSTDRGSTDTQYF.

The rearrangement uses TRBV28 and TRBJ2-5; TRBD1 aligns across 9 bases. CDR3 length: 16 amino acids. V gave up 6 bases and J gave up 3 bases; unmatched junction bases: 11. Germline values: CDR1 MDHEN, CDR2 SYDVKM. CDR3 protein: CASRTLDRGAEETQYF. The CDR3 DNA sequence: TGTGCCAGCAGGACCTTGGACAGGGGCGCGGAAGAGACCCAGTACTTC.

The gene calls are TRBV7-9 and TRBJ2-3; TRBD1 is a possible D gene (6 bases). The CDR3 is 16 residues long. Deletions cut 5 bases from V and 1 base from J, with 16 bases between. CDR1 and CDR2 (germline): SEHNR, FQNEAQ (reference sequence). The CDR3 DNA reads TGTGCCAGCAGCCGATTCAGGGGAAAAGGCACAGATACGCAGTATTTT. Protein product: CASSRFRGKGTDTQYF.

The chain joins TRBV28 to TRBJ1-5; the D is unclear. Germline values: CDR1 MDHEN, CDR2 SYDVKM. This CDR3 has 13 residues. V dropped 3 bases and J dropped 9 bases, with 12 bases sitting between them. CDR3 coding DNA: TGTGCCAGCAGTTTCCCCCCCCTCGGGCCCCAGCATTTT. Its protein product is CASSFPPLGPQHF.

The chain joins TRBV13 to TRBJ2-7; the D gene is possibly TRBD1 (6 bases). The CDR3 has 14 residues. Germline-derived CDR1 and CDR2 are PRHDT and FYEKMQ (reference sequence). The ends were cut back, 1 base at V and 7 bases at J, with 14 bases in the middle. The DNA for the CDR3 is TGTGCCAGCAGCTTAGAAGGGCCCAGGGGAGAGCAGTACTTC. Its protein is CASSLEGPRGEQYF.

The rearrangement uses TRBV5-1 and TRBJ2-1, with TRBD2 identical over 11 bases. The J segment lost 11 bases and the V segment lost 3 bases, leaving 10 bases of the junction unmatched. Germline V gives CDR1 SGHRS, CDR2 YFSETQ. This CDR3 is built from 15 residues. CDR3 sequence reads: CASSSADSGRGKQFF. CDR3 coding DNA: TGCGCCAGCAGCTCCGCCGATAGCGGGAGGGGCAAGCAGTTCTTC.

As concerns this clone: At one end the junction does not follow the germline gene, possibly because of a read error. The rearrangement joins TRBV27 to TRBJ2-7; 11 nucleotides match TRBD2. The germline gives CDR1 MNHEY, CDR2 SMNVEV (reference sequence). This CDR3 comprises 16 residues. CDR3 in DNA: TGTGCCAGCAGAGAGTACAGGGGAAGTAGCGGGAGGGGCCTTAGCTTC. Its protein is CASREYRGSSGRGLSF.

This chain links TRBV5-1 with TRBJ2-5; 9 bases are a match to TRBD2. The CDR3 runs 15 residues. After removal of 6 bases from V and 2 bases from J, the junction contained 8 bases not matched to a gene. Germline CDR1 reads SGHRS; CDR2 reads YFSETQ. CDR3 amino acids: CASNLAGERQETQYF. CDR3 sequence (DNA): TGCGCCAGCAACTTAGCGGGAGAGAGGCAAGAGACCCAGTACTTC.

The V and J genes are TRBV19 and TRBJ1-1, with D hard to call. V lost 5 bases, J lost 5 bases, and 18 bases lay in between. Germline CDR1 is LNHDA and CDR2 is SQIVND (reference sequence). The CDR3 totals 15 residues. CDR3 sequence reads: CASSPPDGLKTEAFF. For the CDR3, the DNA is TGTGCCAGTAGTCCACCGGACGGACTTAAAACTGAAGCTTTCTTT.

The gene calls are TRBV25-1 and TRBJ2-3, with D perhaps matching TRBD2 (7 bases). Trimming shortened V by 3 bases and J by 11 bases, and 21 bases separated the two germline ends. Germline V gene lookup returns CDR1 MGHDK and CDR2 SYGVNS. The CDR3 length is 15 residues. CDR3 region: CASSDPNKGGGEQYF. The CDR3 DNA follows: TGTGCCAGCAGTGATCCCAACAAAGGGGGAGGGGAGCAGTATTTT.

This chain uses TRBV6-5 with TRBJ2-5; 9 positions match TRBD1. V shed 6 bases and J 5 bases; nucleotides not matched to a gene: 7. CDR1 is MNHEY and CDR2 is SVGAGI in the germline V gene. The CDR3 runs to 14 residues. The CDR3 region is CASRGGQGLETQYF. The DNA of the CDR3 is TGTGCCAGCAGGGGCGGACAGGGGCTTGAGACCCAGTACTTC.

In its sample, this clone was seen once. The chain links TRBV6-5 to TRBJ1-4; no clear D. V lost 4 bases and J 4 bases, leaving 13 bases between the germline ends. The CDR3 sequence is 15 residues long. Germline V gene data show CDR1 as MNHEY and CDR2 as SVGAGI. CDR3 bases: TGTGCCAGCAGTTCCCTCCGTCCCTTTAATGAAAAACTGTTTTTT. Translation: CASSSLRPFNEKLFF.

This clone was observed a handful of times. The chain links TRBV30 to TRBJ2-7; D perhaps matches TRBD1 (5 bases). Germline V gene data show CDR1 as GTSNPN and CDR2 as SVGIG (reference sequence). V was trimmed by 6 bases and J by 0 bases, leaving 12 bases between them. CDR3 length equals 13 residues. CDR3 nucleotide sequence: TGTGCCTGCAGCTCAGGGTCCTCCTACGAGCAGTACTTC. This codes for CACSSGSSYEQYF. Variable domain in full (rest from reference TRBV30 and TRBJ2-7): SQTIHQWPATLVQPVGSPLSLECTVEGTSNPNLYWYRQAAGRGLQLLFYSVGIGQISSEVPQNLSASRPQDRQFILSSKKLLLSDSGFYLCACSSGSSYEQYFGPGTRLTVT.

This chain joins TRBV23-1 and TRBJ1-5; 9 bases agree with TRBD1. TRBV23-1 is an ORF for which the function is uncertain. This CDR3 has 16 amino acids. The V and J ends lost 10 bases and 1 base, in that order; junction bases with no gene match: 11. CDR3 sequence reads: CAKRQGGIPSNQPQHF. The DNA of the CDR3 is TGCGCCAAACGACAGGGGGGAATTCCAAGCAATCAGCCCCAGCATTTT.

The chain has TRBV7-2 and TRBJ2-7, with D unresolved. Germline V gene lookup returns CDR1 SGHTA and CDR2 FQGNSA. V was pared by 3 bases and J by 6 bases, with 9 bases between. The CDR3 length is 12 residues. CDR3 coding DNA: TGTGCCAGCAGCTTTCCTAGAAGCGAGCAGTACTTC. Translating it yields CASSFPRSEQYF.

The chain joins TRBV5-1 to TRBJ2-1; 16 bases are a match to TRBD2. CDR1 is SGHRS, CDR2 YFSETQ, per germline. The CDR3 covers 19 residues. Trimming cost V 4 bases and J 0 bases; bases outside gene matches: 7. This chain's CDR3 is CASSSSGLAGGPSYNEQFF. CDR3 coding DNA: TGCGCCAGCAGCAGTTCGGGACTAGCGGGAGGGCCCTCCTACAATGAGCAGTTCTTC.

J is TRBJ2-3 and V is TRBV5-1; weak D call: TRBD1 (6 bases). The length of the CDR3 is 15 residues. Trimming shortened V by 0 bases and J by 2 bases, and 10 bases separated the two germline ends. Per the germline V gene, CDR1 is SGHRS and CDR2 is YFSETQ. The CDR3 is CASSLVGHITDTQYF. The CDR3 DNA follows: TGCGCCAGCAGCTTGGTGGGACACATCACAGATACGCAGTATTTT.

The rearrangement joins TRBV15 to TRBJ1-2; TRBD1 might be the D (5 bases). Germline CDR1 LNHNV, CDR2 YYDKDF (reference sequence). This CDR3 comprises 15 residues. Trimming removed 0 bases at V and 7 bases at J, with 15 bases between. This CDR3 reads CATSREVGGAGGYTF. Here the CDR3 DNA reads TGTGCCACCAGCAGAGAGGTAGGAGGGGCTGGTGGCTACACCTTC.

The gene calls are TRBV28 and TRBJ2-7; 10 bases match TRBD1. Germline values: CDR1 MDHEN, CDR2 SYDVKM. After removal of 6 bases from V and 2 bases from J, the junction contained 4 bases not matched to a gene. This CDR3 spans 14 amino acids. The CDR3 nucleotides read TGTGCCAGCAGGTCCGGGACAGGGGCCTACGAGCAGTACTTC. Translation gives CASRSGTGAYEQYF.

This clone was seen only a few times. This sample includes further DNA sequences coding for the same CDR3. The chain carries TRBV7-3 and TRBJ2-3, with TRBD2 as a possible D gene (6 bases). The germline gives CDR1 SGHTA, CDR2 FQGTGA. V lost 3 bases, J lost 0 bases, and 10 bases lay in between. The CDR3 sequence is 15 residues long. As DNA, the CDR3 is TGTGCCAGCAGCTTTAGCGGTTCTAGCACAGATACGCAGTATTTT. Amino acid sequence: CASSFSGSSTDTQYF.